These 27 T cell receptor beta chains originate from one sample sequenced in a study of CD8+CD57+ T cells in acquired aplastic anemia. CDR3 and TCR beta VDJ profiling relied on a genomic DNA template. One entry per CDR3 protein results from TCRdb running MiXCR on the reads. Here the sample spans around 250,000 distinct CDR3 sequences, around 60% being singletons. Sequences were obtained from sorted CD4+, CD8+, or CD8+CD57+ T cells (not recorded which) from PBMCs. Receptors originate from a human donor with severe aplastic anemia or a healthy control (not recorded which).

V usage is TRBV5-1 and J usage is TRBJ2-2; D call uncertain. The CDR3 sequence is 15 residues long. CDR1 SGHRS and CDR2 YFSETQ come from the germline V gene. Trimming took 3 bases from V and 9 from J, leaving 18 bases between them. CDR3 protein: CASSSPSSRLRELFF. For the CDR3, the DNA is TGCGCCAGCAGCTCGCCCTCGTCCAGGCTGAGGGAGCTGTTTTTT.

V is TRBV20-1 and J is TRBJ2-5; D call uncertain. The germline gives CDR1 DFQATT, CDR2 SNEGSKA (reference sequence). The CDR3 is 16 residues long. Deletions cut 0 bases from V and 3 bases from J, with 17 bases between. The DNA for the CDR3 is TGCAGTGCTAGAGATTTGAACGGCCGAGGAGAAGAGACCCAGTACTTC. Protein product: CSARDLNGRGEETQYF.

This clonotype was seen repeatedly, ten times or more. The chain couples TRBV10-3 to TRBJ2-7; 7 bases are shared with TRBD2. The CDR3 consists of 17 residues. With 6 bases clipped from V and 5 bases from J, the junction kept 19 bases outside the gene matches. CDR1 is ENHRY, CDR2 SYGVKD, per germline. Here the CDR3 reads CAISRAGNRGRPDEQYF. CDR3 in DNA: TGTGCCATCAGCCGAGCGGGGAACCGCGGGCGTCCCGACGAGCAGTACTTC.

DNA of the CDR3: TGTGCCATCAGCTGGGCAGGGGAAACTGAAGCTTTCTTT. This encodes CAISWAGETEAFF. The V call is TRBV10-3, the J call TRBJ1-1; possibly TRBD1 for D (6 bases). The CDR3 consists of 13 residues. The germline V gene has CDR1 ENHRY and CDR2 SYGVKD. With 6 bases removed from V and 5 bases from J, the gap between germline ends came to 13 bases.

As regards this clonotype: This may be a read error, as it is one base from a much larger clone. This is likely a read error, given that the CDR3 carries no conserved phenylalanine or tryptophan at its end. V gene TRBV27 combines with J gene TRBJ1-5; D gene uncertain. This CDR3 contains 12 residues. V dropped 8 bases and J dropped 9 bases, with 14 bases sitting between them. Germline CDR1 and CDR2: MNHEY and SMNVEV (reference sequence). The CDR3 loop is CASGLTAGPQHS. In DNA, the CDR3 is TGTGCCAGCGGATTGACTGCCGGGCCCCAGCATTCT.

This clonotype occurred many times. The rearrangement joins TRBV20-1 to TRBJ1-4; 7 bases are a match to TRBD1. The CDR3 is 15 amino acids. Looked up from germline, CDR1 is DFQATT and CDR2 is SNEGSKA (reference sequence). V shed 6 bases, J shed 6 bases, and the junction held 13 bases outside the gene matches. The CDR3 protein is CSAQRGGTADEKLFF. The CDR3 DNA reads as TGCAGTGCCCAGAGGGGAGGGACAGCGGATGAAAAACTGTTTTTT.

V gene TRBV29-1 combines with J gene TRBJ2-7; TRBD1 matches at 12 bases. The V gene's germline CDR1 is SQVTM and CDR2 ANQGSEA. J lost 4 bases, V lost 7 bases, and 11 bases had no gene match. This CDR3 has 15 amino acids. The CDR3 nucleotides read TGCAGCGCCCAGGAGGGGACAGGGGGCTTGTACGAGCAGTACTTC. Amino acids: CSAQEGTGGLYEQYF.

This clonotype was observed many times. The DNA of the CDR3 is TGTGCCAGCAGTTTAAGGGAGGGCGCCAATTCACCCCTCCACTTT. Translated: CASSLREGANSPLHF. This rearrangement joins TRBV27 to TRBJ1-6, with unresolved D. Trimming shortened V by 2 bases and J by 7 bases, and 12 bases separated the two germline ends. This CDR3 region has 15 residues. Looked up from germline, CDR1 is MNHEY and CDR2 is SMNVEV (reference sequence).

This rearrangement joins TRBV20-1 to TRBJ1-2; D is uncertain. Germline values: CDR1 DFQATT, CDR2 SNEGSKA (reference sequence). The CDR3 runs to 10 residues. Trimming stripped 6 bases from V and 8 bases from J, with 10 bases between. This CDR3 is CSASPSGYTF. DNA of the CDR3: TGCAGTGCCTCCCCATCCGGCTACACCTTC.

This clonotype showed up many times. V usage is TRBV25-1 and J usage is TRBJ2-1, with 8 bases aligning to TRBD2. J was trimmed by 4 bases and V by 3 bases; bases with no gene match: 11. The CDR3 is 17 amino acids. Germline V gene sequence: CDR1 MGHDK, CDR2 SYGVNS. CDR3 residues: CASSESSGRGGYNEQFF. CDR3 DNA: TGTGCCAGCAGTGAGAGTTCTGGGCGCGGGGGGTACAATGAGCAGTTCTTC.

The chain combines TRBV19 with TRBJ1-6, with 10 bases that match TRBD1. The CDR3 consists of 16 residues. V gave up 3 bases and J gave up 7 bases; unmatched junction bases: 6. Germline V gene data show CDR1 as LNHDA and CDR2 as SQIVND (reference sequence). In DNA form, the CDR3 reads TGTGCCAGTAGTATGTTGGGACAGGGGCCGAATTCACCCCTCCACTTT. Amino acids: CASSMLGQGPNSPLHF. The entire variable domain, with the rest obtained from reference TRBV19 and TRBJ1-6, is as follows: DGGITQSPKYLFRKEGQNVTLSCEQNLNHDAMYWYRQDPGQGLRLIYYSQIVNDFQKGDIAEGYSVSREKKESFPLTVTSAQKNPTAFYLCASSMLGQGPNSPLHFGNGTRLTVT.

The J gene is TRBJ2-7, the V gene TRBV7-6, with TRBD1 as a possible D gene (5 bases). Trimming left V 3 bases short and J 4 bases short, with 13 bases between. CDR3 length: 14 amino acids. CDR1 and CDR2 (germline): SGHVS, FNYEAQ. The CDR3 DNA sequence: TGTGCCAGCAGCTTCCTGGACACCAATTACGAGCAGTACTTC. Its protein product is CASSFLDTNYEQYF.

This clonotype came up a few times. This chain joins TRBV12-3 or TRBV12-4 and TRBJ1-2; D not resolved. V gave up 5 bases and J gave up 7 bases, with 14 bases separating them. The CDR3 is made up of 13 amino acids. For the CDR3, the DNA is TGTGCCAGCAGTGAGGGTGGGGTCGTTGGCTACACCTTC. Its protein product is CASSEGGVVGYTF.

The V call is TRBV19, the J call TRBJ1-2, with TRBD1 identical over 7 bases. J lost 0 bases, V lost 4 bases, and 2 bases had no gene match. The CDR3 has 14 residues. The V gene's germline CDR1 is LNHDA and CDR2 SQIVND (reference sequence). In DNA form, the CDR3 reads TGTGCCAGTAGTAGGACAGGAGCTAACTATGGCTACACCTTC. Its protein product is CASSRTGANYGYTF.

This clonotype was observed many times. V usage is TRBV29-1 and J usage is TRBJ1-1; D perhaps matches TRBD1 (6 bases). Trimming stripped 2 bases from V and 10 bases from J, with 20 bases between. The CDR3 has 14 amino acids. The germline CDR1 and CDR2 sequences are SQVTM and ANQGSEA. This CDR3 is CSVEKRGGGEVAFF. As DNA, the CDR3 is TGCAGCGTTGAAAAAAGGGGGGGGGGCGAGGTAGCTTTCTTT.

The chain is built from TRBV7-9 and TRBJ1-6; tentative D call: TRBD1 (6 bases). The CDR3 length is 15 residues. V gave up 2 bases and J gave up 10 bases, with 15 bases separating them. The V gene's germline CDR1 is SEHNR and CDR2 FQNEAQ (reference sequence). Here the CDR3 reads CASSLRTGFESPLHF. CDR3 DNA: TGTGCCAGCAGCTTAAGAACAGGGTTTGAGTCACCCCTCCACTTT.

This clonotype was picked up many times. V is TRBV25-1 and J is TRBJ2-4, with D perhaps matching TRBD1 or TRBD2 (5 bases each). Trimming shortened V by 3 bases and J by 0 bases, and 12 bases separated the two germline ends. Germline assignment: CDR1 MGHDK and CDR2 SYGVNS. This CDR3 is built from 16 residues. The CDR3 reads CASSDSGHLAKNIQYF. Here the CDR3 DNA reads TGTGCCAGCAGTGATTCGGGGCATCTAGCCAAAAACATTCAGTACTTC.

The V and J genes are TRBV24-1 and TRBJ2-1, with 8 positions matching TRBD2. V shed 9 bases and J 6 bases; nucleotides not matched to a gene: 9. In germline, CDR1 is KGHDR, CDR2 SFDVKD. This CDR3 comprises 14 residues. This CDR3 reads CATLGTGGFNEQFF. CDR3 bases: TGTGCCACCCTAGGAACGGGAGGGTTCAATGAGCAGTTCTTC.

The rearrangement uses TRBV29-1 and TRBJ1-1, with D possibly matching TRBD1 (5 bases). Germline lookup yields CDR1 SQVTM and CDR2 ANQGSEA. The length of the CDR3 is 12 residues. V was pared by 8 bases and J by 0 bases, with 10 bases between. The CDR3 sequence: CSTRQLNTEAFF. In DNA form, the CDR3 reads TGCAGCACGAGACAGTTGAACACTGAAGCTTTCTTT.

A few counts support this clonotype. The V gene is TRBV30, the J gene TRBJ1-1, with D maybe TRBD1 (6 bases). V gave up 4 bases and J gave up 0 bases, with 15 bases separating them. CDR1 and CDR2 from the germline V gene are GTSNPN and SVGIG (reference sequence). The CDR3 length is 15 residues. The CDR3 nucleotides are TGTGCCTGGATCCAGGACAGAATTGTGAACACTGAAGCTTTCTTT. Its protein product is CAWIQDRIVNTEAFF.

The chain employs TRBV10-3 and TRBJ1-2, with D perhaps matching TRBD1 (5 bases). Germline CDR1 and CDR2: ENHRY and SYGVKD. The CDR3 extends over 11 amino acids. The ends were cut back, 11 bases at V and 3 bases at J, with 10 bases in the middle. The CDR3 DNA reads as TGTGCCTATGGGGGGGACTATGGCTACACCTTC. Amino acids: CAYGGDYGYTF.

This chain connects TRBV2 to TRBJ2-7; D perhaps matches TRBD1 (7 bases). Germline CDR1 reads SNHLY; CDR2 reads FYNNEI. The CDR3 is 12 residues long. Trimming took 10 bases from V and 3 from J, leaving 13 bases between them. This CDR3 is CATRQGGYEQYF. CDR3 nucleotides: TGTGCCACTAGACAGGGAGGCTACGAGCAGTACTTC.

As for this clonotype: Lacking the conserved final phenylalanine or tryptophan, this CDR3 likely reflects a read error. The chain links TRBV7-2 to TRBJ2-7; D remains ambiguous. The CDR3 spans 13 residues. With 3 bases removed from V and 3 bases from J, the gap between germline ends came to 9 bases. Germline CDR1 is SGHTA and CDR2 is FQGNSA. CDR3 amino acids: CASSLIGFYEQYL. Written as DNA, the CDR3 is TGTGCCAGCAGCTTGATAGGTTTCTACGAGCAGTACCTC.

This chain joins TRBV24-1 and TRBJ2-1; 8 bases line up with TRBD2. The CDR3 length is 13 residues. Germline V gene sequence: CDR1 KGHDR, CDR2 SFDVKD. V dropped 6 bases and J dropped 4; count of bases not matched to a gene: 1. DNA of the CDR3: TGTGCCACCAGTTCGGGAGGGTACAATGAGCAGTTCTTC. Translated, it gives CATSSGGYNEQFF.

In its sample, this clonotype was seen once. This chain connects TRBV7-3 to TRBJ2-3, with 7 nucleotides matching TRBD1. The CDR3 totals 15 residues. Germline V lookup: CDR1 SGHTA, CDR2 FQGTGA. Trimming removed 4 bases from V and 11 bases from J; junction bases left unmatched: 15. CDR3 loop: CASSSSGTAYNEQYF. CDR3 DNA: TGTGCCAGCAGCTCGTCCGGGACAGCTTACAATGAGCAGTATTTT.

The chain has TRBV29-1 and TRBJ1-1; D not resolved. The CDR3 totals 13 residues. V lost 7 bases to trimming and J lost 0 bases, with 12 bases between them. Looked up from germline, CDR1 is SQVTM and CDR2 is ANQGSEA. DNA of the CDR3: TGCAGCGCCCAAGGCAGTATGAACACTGAAGCTTTCTTT. Translating it yields CSAQGSMNTEAFF.

The J gene is TRBJ1-6, the V gene TRBV2, with TRBD1 as a possible D gene (5 bases). V gave up 9 bases and J gave up 11 bases, with 20 bases separating them. The CDR3 has 14 amino acids. Germline V gene lookup returns CDR1 SNHLY and CDR2 FYNNEI. DNA for the CDR3: TGTGCCAGTAAAACGGACGTGGGGCAAGCACCCCTCCACTTT. Translation: CASKTDVGQAPLHF.